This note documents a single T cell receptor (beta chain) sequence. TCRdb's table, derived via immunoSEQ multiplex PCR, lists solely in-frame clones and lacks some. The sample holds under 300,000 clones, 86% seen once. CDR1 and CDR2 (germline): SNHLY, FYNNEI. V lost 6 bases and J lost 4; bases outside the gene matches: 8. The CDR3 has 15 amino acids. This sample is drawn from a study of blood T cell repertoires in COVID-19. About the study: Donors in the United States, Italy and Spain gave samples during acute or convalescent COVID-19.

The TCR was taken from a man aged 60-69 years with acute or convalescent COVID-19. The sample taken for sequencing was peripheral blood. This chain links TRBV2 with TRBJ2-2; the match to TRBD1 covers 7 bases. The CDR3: CASRVPGQSTGELFF. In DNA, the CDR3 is TGTGCCAGCAGGGTTCCGGGACAGTCCACCGGGGAGCTGTTTTTT.